The TCR beta chain under discussion was sequenced for a study of CD8 T cells in ankylosing spondylitis. Making use of molecular barcodes, quantitative 5'-RACE generated TCR beta libraries. TCRdb itself ran the 5' RACE reads through MiXCR, one entry per CDR3 protein. The sample consists of 150,000 to 200,000 distinct CDR3 sequences, about an eighth of them appearing once. Trimming cost V 0 bases and J 1 base; bases outside gene matches: 17. From germline, CDR1 is SGHAT and CDR2 FQNNGV. CDR3 length: 21 amino acids. Points from the study as a whole: What seemed typical of ankylosing spondylitis blood was a TCR beta motif built from several highly homologous variants. Within matched ankylosing spondylitis synovial fluid, disease-linked clones were reportedly significantly enriched. Disease-linked clones proved CD8+ and comparatively uncommon in peripheral blood.

This clonotype was observed many times. Its specificity is not known. The sample comprised blood, either unsorted or a sorted T cell fraction (not recorded which). The sequence came from a female donor with ankylosing spondylitis or in good health (not recorded which). V gene TRBV11-2 combines with J gene TRBJ2-7; 11 positions match TRBD2. CDR3 amino acids: CASSLDRIELAGEDRSYEQYF. The CDR3 region has the DNA TGTGCCAGCAGCTTAGATCGTATCGAACTAGCGGGGGAAGATCGGTCCTACGAGCAGTACTTC.